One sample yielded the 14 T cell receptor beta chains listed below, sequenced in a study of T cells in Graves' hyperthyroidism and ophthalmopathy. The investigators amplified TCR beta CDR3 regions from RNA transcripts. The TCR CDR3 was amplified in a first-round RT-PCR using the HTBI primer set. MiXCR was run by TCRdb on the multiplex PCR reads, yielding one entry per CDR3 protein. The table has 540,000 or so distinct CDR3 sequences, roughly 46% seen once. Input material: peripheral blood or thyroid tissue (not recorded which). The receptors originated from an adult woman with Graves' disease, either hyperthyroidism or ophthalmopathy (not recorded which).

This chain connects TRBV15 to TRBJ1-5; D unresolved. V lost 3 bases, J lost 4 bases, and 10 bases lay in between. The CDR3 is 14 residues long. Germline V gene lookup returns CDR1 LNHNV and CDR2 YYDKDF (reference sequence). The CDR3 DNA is TGTGCCACCAGCAGGAACAGTTGGAATCAGCCCCAGCATTTT. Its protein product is CATSRNSWNQPQHF. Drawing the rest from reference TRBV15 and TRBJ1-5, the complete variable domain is DAMVIQNPRYQVTQFGKPVTLSCSQTLNHNVMYWYQQKSSQAPKLLFHYYDKDFNNEADTPDNFQSRRPNTSFCFLDIRSPGLGDTAMYLCATSRNSWNQPQHFGDGTRLSIL.

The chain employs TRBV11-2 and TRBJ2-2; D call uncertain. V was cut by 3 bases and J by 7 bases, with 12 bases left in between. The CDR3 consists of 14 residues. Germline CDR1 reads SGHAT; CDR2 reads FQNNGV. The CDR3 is CASSFSAGGGELFF. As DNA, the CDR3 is TGTGCCAGCAGCTTCTCGGCTGGTGGCGGGGAGCTGTTTTTT. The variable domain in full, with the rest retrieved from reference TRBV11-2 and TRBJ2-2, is EAGVAQSPRYKIIEKRQSVAFWCNPISGHATLYWYQQILGQGPKLLIQFQNNGVVDDSQLPKDRFSAERLKGVDSTLKIQPAKLEDSAVYLCASSFSAGGGELFFGEGSRLTVL.

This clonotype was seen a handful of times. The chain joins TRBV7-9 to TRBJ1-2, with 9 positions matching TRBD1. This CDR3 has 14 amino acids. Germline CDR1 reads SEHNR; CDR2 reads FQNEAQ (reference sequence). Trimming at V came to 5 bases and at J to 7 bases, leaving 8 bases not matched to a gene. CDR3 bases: TGTGCCAGCAGCGGGACAGGGTCTGTCGGTGGCTACACCTTC. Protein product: CASSGTGSVGGYTF.

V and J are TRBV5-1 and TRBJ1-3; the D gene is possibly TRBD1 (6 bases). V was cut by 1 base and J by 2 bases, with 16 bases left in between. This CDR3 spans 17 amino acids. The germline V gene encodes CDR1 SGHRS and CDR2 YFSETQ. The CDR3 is CASSLSSPRTAGNTIYF. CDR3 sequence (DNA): TGCGCCAGCAGCTTGAGCAGTCCCCGGACAGCTGGAAACACCATATATTTT.

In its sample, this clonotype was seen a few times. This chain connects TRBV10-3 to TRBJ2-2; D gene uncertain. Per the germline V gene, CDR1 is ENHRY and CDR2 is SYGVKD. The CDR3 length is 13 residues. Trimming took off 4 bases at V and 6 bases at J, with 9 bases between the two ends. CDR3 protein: CAISVSGAGELFF. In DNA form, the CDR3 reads TGTGCCATCAGTGTGAGTGGGGCCGGGGAGCTGTTTTTT.

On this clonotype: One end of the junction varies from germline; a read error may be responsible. CDR3 in amino acids: CASCATLNEKLFF. CDR3 bases: TGCGCCAGCTGTGCGACCCTTAATGAAAAACTGTTTTTT. This rearrangement joins TRBV6-5 to TRBJ1-4; no definite D call. The CDR3 runs to 13 residues. CDR1 and CDR2 (germline): MNHEY, SVGAGI.

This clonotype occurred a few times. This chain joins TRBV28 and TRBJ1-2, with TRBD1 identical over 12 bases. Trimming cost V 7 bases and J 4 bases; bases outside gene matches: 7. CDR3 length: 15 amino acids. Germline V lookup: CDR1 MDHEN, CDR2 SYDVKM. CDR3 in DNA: TGTGCCAGCAAGGGACAGGGGGCGCGCGGCTATGGCTACACCTTC. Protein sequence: CASKGQGARGYGYTF.

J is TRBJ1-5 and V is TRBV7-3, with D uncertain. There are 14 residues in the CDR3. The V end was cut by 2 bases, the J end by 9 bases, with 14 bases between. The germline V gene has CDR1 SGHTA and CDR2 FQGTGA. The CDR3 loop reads CASSLGRPVWPQHF. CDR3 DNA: TGTGCCAGCAGCTTAGGCCGGCCCGTCTGGCCCCAGCATTTT.

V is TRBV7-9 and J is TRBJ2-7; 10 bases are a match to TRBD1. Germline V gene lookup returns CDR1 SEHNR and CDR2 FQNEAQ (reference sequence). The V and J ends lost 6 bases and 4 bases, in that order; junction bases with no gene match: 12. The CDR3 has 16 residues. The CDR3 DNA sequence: TGTGCCAGCAGACGATCTTCGACAGGGGGCTTTTACGAGCAGTACTTC. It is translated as CASRRSSTGGFYEQYF.

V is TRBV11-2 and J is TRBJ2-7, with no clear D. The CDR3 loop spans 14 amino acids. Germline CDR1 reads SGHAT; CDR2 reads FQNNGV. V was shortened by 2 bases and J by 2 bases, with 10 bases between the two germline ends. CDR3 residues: CASSLLRGAYEQYF. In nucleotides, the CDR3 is TGTGCCAGCAGCTTACTTCGTGGGGCCTACGAGCAGTACTTC.

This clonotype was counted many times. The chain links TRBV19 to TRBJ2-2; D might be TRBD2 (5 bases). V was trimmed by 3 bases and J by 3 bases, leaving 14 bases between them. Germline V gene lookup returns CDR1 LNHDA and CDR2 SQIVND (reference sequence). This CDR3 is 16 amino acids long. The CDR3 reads CASSMLTVGDTGELFF. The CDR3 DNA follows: TGTGCCAGTAGTATGTTAACAGTCGGGGACACCGGGGAGCTGTTTTTT.

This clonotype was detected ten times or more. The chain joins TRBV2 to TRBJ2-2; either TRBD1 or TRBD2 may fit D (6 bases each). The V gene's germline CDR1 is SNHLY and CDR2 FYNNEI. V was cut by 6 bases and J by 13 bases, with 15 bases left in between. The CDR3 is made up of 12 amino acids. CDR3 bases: TGTGCCAGCAGCCTCCTGGGGGGCTTGCTGTTTTTT. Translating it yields CASSLLGGLLFF.

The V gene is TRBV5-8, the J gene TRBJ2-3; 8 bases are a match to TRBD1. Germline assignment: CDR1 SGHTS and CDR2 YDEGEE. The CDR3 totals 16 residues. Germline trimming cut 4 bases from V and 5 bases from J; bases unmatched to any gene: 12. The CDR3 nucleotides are TGTGCCAGCAGCCTTATCCCCGGGACAGGCAGAGATACGCAGTATTTT. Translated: CASSLIPGTGRDTQYF.

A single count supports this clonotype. CDR3 in DNA: TGCGCCAGCAGCTTGGTCAGGGCGCTGGATGGCTACACCTTC. This codes for CASSLVRALDGYTF. The V call is TRBV5-1, the J call TRBJ1-2, with TRBD1 as a possible D gene (5 bases). Germline-derived CDR1 and CDR2 are SGHRS and YFSETQ. Trimming stripped 0 bases from V and 6 bases from J, with 12 bases between. There are 14 residues in the CDR3.